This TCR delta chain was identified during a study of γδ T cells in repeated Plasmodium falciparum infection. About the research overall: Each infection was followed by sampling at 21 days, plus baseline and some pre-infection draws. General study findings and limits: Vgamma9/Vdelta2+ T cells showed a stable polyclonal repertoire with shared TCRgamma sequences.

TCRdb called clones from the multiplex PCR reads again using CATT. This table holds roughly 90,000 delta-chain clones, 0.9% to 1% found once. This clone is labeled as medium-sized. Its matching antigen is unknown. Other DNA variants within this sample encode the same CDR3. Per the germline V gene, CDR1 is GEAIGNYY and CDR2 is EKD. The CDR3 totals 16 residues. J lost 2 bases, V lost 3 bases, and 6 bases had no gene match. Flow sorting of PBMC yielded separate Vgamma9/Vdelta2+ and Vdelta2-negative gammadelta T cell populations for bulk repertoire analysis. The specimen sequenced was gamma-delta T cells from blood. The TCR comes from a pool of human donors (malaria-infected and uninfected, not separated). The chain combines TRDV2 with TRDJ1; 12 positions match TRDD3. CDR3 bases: TGTGCCTGTGACCCATTACTGGGGGATACTACCGATAAACTCATCTTT. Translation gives CACDPLLGDTTDKLIF.